Sequencing of this T cell receptor beta chain was carried out in a study of early T cells in non-severe SARS-CoV-2 infection. Overall study results and limits: In VDJdb matching, anti-spike CD8 responses were favored while private and CD4 specificities went missing.

This clonotype has more than one count but fewer than ten. Its specificity is not known. Tagging with unique molecular identifiers was applied to individual cDNA molecules. One entry per CDR3 protein, called by TCRdb with MiXCR from the 5' RACE reads. The data contain fewer than 80,000 distinct CDR3 sequences, about 12% of them singletons. Germline V gene lookup returns CDR1 SNHLY and CDR2 FYNNEI. The CDR3 runs 15 residues. Trimming removed 7 bases from V and 6 bases from J, with 16 bases in between. The source was whole blood, collected at baseline. V and J are TRBV2 and TRBJ1-6; tentatively, D is TRBD1 (5 bases). The clonotype originates from an adult who was a healthcare worker with PCR-confirmed SARS-CoV-2 infection or an uninfected control (not recorded which). The donor label of this sample is uncertain. CDR3 bases: TGTGCCAGCACTCGTGGACAAAGGCTTAATTCACCCCTCCACTTT. As protein: CASTRGQRLNSPLHF.